This T cell receptor beta chain was captured by sequencing in a study of a mutant IDH1 vaccine in newly diagnosed glioma. Turning to the study itself: With temozolomide cycles, or 4-6 weeks after radiotherapy alone, vaccination was started.

The assay was immunoSEQ multiplex PCR, and TCRdb's table has in-frame clones only and misses some. The sample includes around 50,000 clones, approximately 79% of them seen just once. Documented time point: week 35, safety follow-up. Every vaccination contained 300 ug of the mutant IDH1 20-mer peptide and was paired with topical imiquimod. With 2 bases clipped from V and 7 bases from J, the junction kept 11 bases outside the gene matches. This CDR3 has 17 residues. Germline V CDR1 and CDR2: SGHTA, FQGNSA. Points on this clone: Antigen: not known.

The gene calls are TRBV7-2 and TRBJ2-5; 12 bases agree with TRBD1. The receptor was derived from a man aged 40-49 years with glioma. The input for sequencing was PBMCs, taken from a glioma patient whose treatment included an IDH1 peptide vaccine. CDR3 in DNA: TGTGCCAGCAGCTTATCAGGGACAGGGGGCATCGAAGGGACCCAGTACTTC. This translates into CASSLSGTGGIEGTQYF.